These 32 T cell receptor beta chains were all obtained from the same sample, sequenced in a study of blood T cell repertoires in COVID-19. Clones were read by immunoSEQ multiplex PCR, and TCRdb kept only the in-frame ones, dropping some. Among more than 300,000 clones listed, more than 70% were seen once. Sequencing was carried out using PBMCs or T cells enriched from blood (not recorded which). Source of these receptors: a man aged 40-50 years in a cohort exposed to, infected with or recovered from COVID-19 (not recorded which).

The chain joins TRBV5-1 to TRBJ2-5; TRBD2 matches 10 bases. Germline V CDR1 and CDR2: SGHRS, YFSETQ. J was trimmed by 1 base and V by 4 bases; bases with no gene match: 7. The CDR3 consists of 16 residues. The CDR3 bases are TGCGCCAGCAGCACCTGGACTAGCGGCAGCCAAGAGACCCAGTACTTC. It is translated as CASSTWTSGSQETQYF.

The chain links TRBV1 to TRBJ1-2; the D call of TRBD1 is as the table states it, not checked on the DNA. TRBV1 is a recognized pseudogene. This CDR3 has 17 amino acids. In DNA, the CDR3 is TGCACCAGCAGCCAAGACTCGGCCAGGGTAGGTGAGTATGGCTACACCTTC. Translating gives CTSSQDSARVGEYGYTF.

The chain recombines TRBV29-1 with TRBJ1-2; 8 bases match TRBD1. Unmatched junction bases numbered 3, after V lost 6 bases and J lost 3 bases. In germline, CDR1 is SQVTM, CDR2 ANQGSEA. The CDR3 runs 12 residues. DNA for the CDR3: TGCAGCGTCTGGGACAGGTACTATGGCTACACCTTC. This codes for CSVWDRYYGYTF.

The rearrangement links TRBV7-9 to TRBJ2-7; 8 nucleotides line up with TRBD1. The CDR3 has 13 amino acids. V lost 5 bases, J lost 3 bases, and 3 bases stayed unmatched. CDR1 is SEHNR, CDR2 FQNEAQ, per germline (reference sequence). The CDR3 loop is CASSPTGDYEQYF. DNA for the CDR3: TGTGCCAGCAGCCCGACAGGGGACTACGAGCAGTACTTC.

The genes are TRBV7-9 and TRBJ1-3; 7 nucleotides align to TRBD1. The trim removed 5 bases at V and 3 bases at J, leaving 4 bases unmatched. The CDR3 runs 14 residues. In germline, CDR1 is SEHNR, CDR2 FQNEAQ (reference sequence). The CDR3 spells CASSRGTDGNTIYF. The CDR3 DNA reads as TGTGCCAGCAGCCGCGGGACAGATGGAAACACCATATATTTT.

The chain couples TRBV20-1 to TRBJ1-1, with 7 positions matching TRBD1. The CDR3 length is 11 residues. Looked up from germline, CDR1 is DFQATT and CDR2 is SNEGSKA (reference sequence). With 8 bases clipped from V and 5 bases from J, the junction kept 5 bases outside the gene matches. CDR3 region: CSRTGETEAFF. DNA for the CDR3: TGCAGTAGAACAGGGGAAACTGAAGCTTTCTTT.

This chain uses TRBV7-3 with TRBJ1-1; the D is unclear. The germline gives CDR1 SGHTA, CDR2 FQGTGA. The CDR3 runs 13 residues. Deletions cut 2 bases from V and 3 bases from J, with 7 bases between. Here the CDR3 DNA reads TGTGCCAGCAGCTTATTAGTGTACACTGAAGCTTTCTTT. Residues: CASSLLVYTEAFF. The full variable domain, completed using reference TRBV7-3 and TRBJ1-1, is GAGVSQTPSNKVTEKGKYVELRCDPISGHTALYWYRQSLGQGPEFLIYFQGTGAADDSGLPNDRFFAVRPEGSVSTLKIQRTERGDSAVYLCASSLLVYTEAFFGQGTRLTVV.

The chain employs TRBV11-1 and TRBJ2-3; 11 nucleotides match TRBD2. CDR3 size: 14 residues. Germline loops: CDR1 SGHAT, CDR2 FQDESV (reference sequence). The V and J ends lost 6 bases and 5 bases, in that order; junction bases with no gene match: 4. CDR3: CASSRGTSGDTQYF. The CDR3 nucleotides are TGTGCCAGCAGTCGCGGGACTAGCGGAGATACGCAGTATTTT.

V gene TRBV29-1 combines with J gene TRBJ2-7, with 9 bases fitting TRBD1. J lost 4 bases, V lost 3 bases, and 1 base had no gene match. The CDR3 loop spans 12 amino acids. CDR1 SQVTM and CDR2 ANQGSEA come from the germline V gene. CDR3 region: CSVEDRGYEQYF. The CDR3 bases are TGCAGCGTTGAGGACAGGGGTTACGAGCAGTACTTC.

V and J are TRBV2 and TRBJ2-1; 9 bases match TRBD2. CDR1 SNHLY and CDR2 FYNNEI come from the germline V gene. V lost 6 bases and J lost 9; bases outside the gene matches: 12. CDR3 length: 15 residues. CDR3 protein: CASRAETSGGGEQFF. The CDR3 DNA sequence: TGTGCCAGCAGGGCGGAGACTAGCGGAGGAGGTGAGCAGTTCTTC.

The genes are TRBV27 and TRBJ1-2; 7 nucleotides agree with TRBD1. The CDR3 loop spans 12 amino acids. Germline CDR1 is MNHEY and CDR2 is SMNVEV (reference sequence). J gave up 8 bases and V 7 bases, and 7 bases lay outside the gene matches. In DNA, the CDR3 is TGTGCCAGCATGGGACAGACCTACGGCTACACCTTC. Translated, it gives CASMGQTYGYTF.

This clone was recorded a few times. Other DNA sequences from this sample encode an identical CDR3 as well. The chain couples TRBV5-1 to TRBJ2-3, with 12 bases identical to TRBD2. Germline loops: CDR1 SGHRS, CDR2 YFSETQ. The CDR3 sequence is 16 residues long. The J segment lost 3 bases and the V segment lost 0 bases, leaving 2 bases of the junction unmatched. The CDR3 region has the DNA TGCGCCAGCAGCTTGGCCGGGACTAGCGGGACAGATACGCAGTATTTT. Translating it yields CASSLAGTSGTDTQYF.

The chain links TRBV7-3 to TRBJ2-2; weak D call: TRBD1 (6 bases). V was pared by 0 bases and J by 10 bases, with 9 bases between. This CDR3 is 13 amino acids long. Per the germline V gene, CDR1 is SGHTA and CDR2 is FQGTGA. The CDR3 coding sequence is TGTGCCAGCAGCTTAACTAGACAGGAGGAGCTGTTTTTT. It specifies CASSLTRQEELFF.

The V and J genes are TRBV27 and TRBJ1-1; D remains unclear. Germline-derived CDR1 and CDR2 are MNHEY and SMNVEV (reference sequence). The V end lost 3 bases, the J end lost 4 bases, and 18 bases lay between the germline ends. The CDR3 consists of 16 residues. CDR3 in amino acids: CASSFGVGGWGTEAFF. DNA of the CDR3: TGTGCCAGCAGTTTCGGCGTGGGAGGGTGGGGCACTGAAGCTTTCTTT.

The chain uses TRBV7-9 and TRBJ2-6; no reliable D call. Deletions cut 3 bases from V and 3 bases from J, with 3 bases between. Germline CDR1 and CDR2: SEHNR and FQNEAQ (reference sequence). The CDR3 is made up of 13 amino acids. The CDR3 bases are TGTGCCAGCAGCTTCGGTGGGGCCAACGTCCTGACTTTC. Its translation: CASSFGGANVLTF.

On this clone itself: Additional DNA sequences in this sample encode the identical CDR3. The chain recombines TRBV11-2 with TRBJ1-6, with TRBD1 identical over 8 bases. Germline CDR1 is SGHAT and CDR2 is FQNNGV. The ends lost 5 bases at V and 7 bases at J; junction bases unmatched: 7. This CDR3 has 15 amino acids. The CDR3 reads CASSPRTGRNSPLHF. As DNA, the CDR3 is TGTGCCAGCAGCCCACGGACAGGGAGGAATTCACCCCTCCACTTT.

This chain uses TRBV6-1 with TRBJ1-1; maybe TRBD1 (6 bases). Germline CDR1 is MNHNS and CDR2 is SASEGT. This CDR3 contains 12 residues. The V end lost 9 bases, the J end lost 8 bases, and 16 bases lay between the germline ends. Here the CDR3 DNA reads TGTGCCAGTGAAAAAAGGGGGTCAGAAGCTTTCTTT. Its protein product is CASEKRGSEAFF.

The chain recombines TRBV6-5 with TRBJ1-6; TRBD1 is a possible D gene (6 bases). The V gene lost 0 bases and the J gene lost 9 bases, with 12 bases spanning the gap. Per germline, CDR1 MNHEY and CDR2 SVGAGI. The CDR3 loop spans 15 amino acids. The CDR3 nucleotides are TGTGCCAGCAGTTACTCGGGGGCCGGGGCTTCACCCCTCCACTTT. Protein: CASSYSGAGASPLHF.

This chain joins TRBV6-4 and TRBJ2-3, with D possibly matching TRBD2 (6 bases). The CDR3 has 15 amino acids. CDR1 is MRHNA, CDR2 SNTAGT, per germline. With 2 bases removed from V and 0 bases from J, the gap between germline ends came to 9 bases. The CDR3 loop is CASSDGGSSTDTQYF. CDR3 DNA sequence: TGTGCCAGCAGTGACGGGGGGTCAAGCACAGATACGCAGTATTTT.

This clone was observed once. The chain joins TRBV3-1 (or the pseudogene TRBV3-2) to TRBJ1-2; 8 bases fit TRBD1. This CDR3 has 14 residues. V lost 2 bases and J lost 6; bases outside the gene matches: 5. Germline CDR1 reads LGHDT; CDR2 reads YNNKEL (reference sequence). The CDR3 loop is CASSQTQGANGYTF. The CDR3 DNA follows: TGTGCCAGCAGCCAAACCCAGGGGGCGAATGGCTACACCTTC.

In its sample, this clone was seen once. The gene calls are TRBV5-1 and TRBJ2-1; TRBD2 might be the D (6 bases). Looked up from germline, CDR1 is SGHRS and CDR2 is YFSETQ. V was trimmed by 4 bases and J by 2 bases, leaving 16 bases between them. The CDR3 length is 16 residues. For the CDR3, the DNA is TGCGCCAGCAGCATTACCGCAGGACTAACCTACAATGAGCAGTTCTTC. Translating it yields CASSITAGLTYNEQFF.

The CDR3 sequence is CASKQVLGGSPLHF. The CDR3 DNA sequence: TGCGCCAGTAAACAGGTCCTAGGGGGATCACCCCTCCACTTT. This chain uses TRBV5-1 with TRBJ1-6; the D gene is possibly TRBD1 (6 bases). V lost 8 bases to trimming and J lost 10 bases, with 19 bases between them. Per germline, CDR1 SGHRS and CDR2 YFSETQ. This CDR3 spans 14 amino acids. Filled out from reference TRBV5-1 and TRBJ1-6, the complete variable domain reads KAGVTQTPRYLIKTRGQQVTLSCSPISGHRSVSWYQQTPGQGLQFLFEYFSETQRNKGNFPGRFSGRQFSNSRSEMNVSTLELGDSALYLCASKQVLGGSPLHFGNGTRLTVT.

The V call is TRBV5-5, the J call TRBJ2-3; 9 bases fit TRBD2. In germline, CDR1 is SGHKS, CDR2 YYEKEE (reference sequence). There are 16 residues in the CDR3. Unmatched junction bases numbered 8, after V lost 4 bases and J lost 2 bases. CDR3 sequence (DNA): TGTGCCAGCAGCCTCCCTAGCGGGGACCTCACAGATACGCAGTATTTT. Protein sequence: CASSLPSGDLTDTQYF.

The chain carries TRBV3-1 (or the pseudogene TRBV3-2) and TRBJ2-7; 14 bases align to TRBD2. J was trimmed by 2 bases and V by 2 bases; bases with no gene match: 5. Germline CDR1 and CDR2: LGHDT and YNNKEL (reference sequence). The CDR3 extends over 17 amino acids. The DNA of the CDR3 is TGTGCCAGCAGCCAATTACCGGGACTAGCGGGAGCCTACGAGCAGTACTTC. It translates to CASSQLPGLAGAYEQYF.

This clone has only a few counts. J is TRBJ1-2 and V is TRBV28; no clear D. The CDR3 sequence is 12 residues long. Germline V CDR1 and CDR2: MDHEN, SYDVKM. Trimming stripped 6 bases from V and 2 bases from J, with 7 bases between. In nucleotides, the CDR3 is TGTGCCAGCAGACTACTAAACTATGGCTACACCTTC. Translation gives CASRLLNYGYTF.

J is TRBJ2-2 and V is TRBV7-6; TRBD2 matches 12 bases. The CDR3 covers 16 residues. Germline V gives CDR1 SGHVS, CDR2 FNYEAQ. V shed 4 bases, J shed 5 bases, and the junction held 5 bases outside the gene matches. CDR3 bases: TGTGCCAGCAGCTCTACTAGCGGGAGGTTTACCGGGGAGCTGTTTTTT. Translating it yields CASSSTSGRFTGELFF. The full variable domain, its missing parts supplied by reference TRBV7-6 and TRBJ2-2, is GAGVSQSPRYKVTKRGQDVALRCDPISGHVSLYWYRQALGQGPEFLTYFNYEAQQDKSGLPNDRFSAERPEGSISTLTIQRTEQRDSAMYRCASSSTSGRFTGELFFGEGSRLTVL.

The rearrangement joins TRBV25-1 to TRBJ2-1, with 11 bases identical to TRBD2. The V gene end was trimmed by 0 bases and the J gene end by 5 bases; junction bases not matched to a gene: 3. Germline V gene data show CDR1 as MGHDK and CDR2 as SYGVNS. The length of the CDR3 is 16 residues. CDR3 bases: TGTGCCAGCAGTGAATATGTGACTAGCGGGGACAATGAGCAGTTCTTC. As protein: CASSEYVTSGDNEQFF.

This clone was detected only a few times. The J gene is TRBJ2-3, the V gene TRBV24-1, with 8 bases identical to TRBD2. Germline V gene data show CDR1 as KGHDR and CDR2 as SFDVKD. V lost 1 base to trimming and J lost 3 bases; unmatched junction nucleotides: 8. The CDR3 spans 17 residues. The CDR3 nucleotides are TGTGCCACCAGTGATTTCTTGCGGGCGGGAGGTACAGATACGCAGTATTTT. Residues: CATSDFLRAGGTDTQYF.

The chain carries TRBV6-5 and TRBJ2-7; 8 nucleotides match TRBD2. V shed 3 bases and J 0 bases; nucleotides not matched to a gene: 7. CDR3 length: 16 amino acids. Germline assignment: CDR1 MNHEY and CDR2 SVGAGI. CDR3 DNA sequence: TGTGCCAGCAGTTATCGGTCTAGCGGGCCCTCCTACGAGCAGTACTTC. Protein product: CASSYRSSGPSYEQYF.

The chain links TRBV28 to TRBJ1-2; tentatively, D is TRBD1 (6 bases). Germline loops: CDR1 MDHEN, CDR2 SYDVKM. This CDR3 contains 15 residues. Trimming took 4 bases from V and 0 from J, leaving 12 bases between them. The chain's CDR3 is CASSSQGAANYGYTF. For the CDR3, the DNA is TGTGCCAGCAGTTCACAGGGCGCGGCTAACTATGGCTACACCTTC.

V usage is TRBV15 and J usage is TRBJ1-6, with 10 bases that match TRBD1. The CDR3 totals 15 residues. The V gene end was trimmed by 3 bases and the J gene end by 10 bases; junction bases not matched to a gene: 6. CDR1 is LNHNV and CDR2 is YYDKDF in the germline V gene (reference sequence). The CDR3 loop reads CATSRTATGGSPLHF. Written as DNA, the CDR3 is TGTGCCACCAGCAGGACTGCGACAGGGGGCTCACCCCTCCACTTT. The variable domain in full, completed from reference TRBV15 and TRBJ1-6, reads DAMVIQNPRYQVTQFGKPVTLSCSQTLNHNVMYWYQQKSSQAPKLLFHYYDKDFNNEADTPDNFQSRRPNTSFCFLDIRSPGLGDTAMYLCATSRTATGGSPLHFGNGTRLTVT.

The rearrangement links TRBV18 to TRBJ2-5; D possibly corresponds to TRBD1 (6 bases). The germline CDR1 and CDR2 sequences are KGHSH and LQKENI. The CDR3 loop spans 15 amino acids. Deletions cut 6 bases from V and 5 bases from J, with 19 bases between. The CDR3 sequence: CASSQQGPPGETQYF. CDR3 nucleotide sequence: TGTGCCAGCTCTCAGCAGGGGCCCCCCGGGGAGACCCAGTACTTC.